This TCR beta chain was observed in a study of vaccination effects on CD4 cells after COVID-19. The data were produced by immunoSEQ multiplex PCR, yet TCRdb's version contains in-frame clones alone and is incomplete. The sample lists more than 60,000 clones; roughly 81% were seen once. Turning to this clone: The antigen remains unidentified.

Study outcomes and limitations: The study found marked clonal contraction of infection- and vaccine-induced clones late after vaccination. Healthy vaccinees showed cross-reactivity with common cold coronaviruses in only 1 of 255 vaccine-induced clones.

Isolation of CD4+ T cells took place after approximately ten days of culture. Two-dose BNT162b2 or mRNA-1273 vaccination was given to participants. Nucleocapsid antibodies were negative in the vaccine recipients, who had never had SARS-CoV-2 infection. The CDR3 runs to 13 residues. Germline V gene sequence: CDR1 MNHEY, CDR2 SVGAGI. The V and J ends lost 9 bases and 6 bases, in that order; junction bases with no gene match: 6. This TCR derives from a human donor who received a COVID-19 vaccine. The chain links TRBV6-5 to TRBJ2-2; 8 bases line up with TRBD1. Sequenced material: CD4+ T cells from PBMCs cultured without peptide, taken after COVID-19 vaccination. For the CDR3, the DNA is TGTGCCAGTACAGGGGGTCACGCCGGGGAGCTGTTTTTT. Translated: CASTGGHAGELFF.